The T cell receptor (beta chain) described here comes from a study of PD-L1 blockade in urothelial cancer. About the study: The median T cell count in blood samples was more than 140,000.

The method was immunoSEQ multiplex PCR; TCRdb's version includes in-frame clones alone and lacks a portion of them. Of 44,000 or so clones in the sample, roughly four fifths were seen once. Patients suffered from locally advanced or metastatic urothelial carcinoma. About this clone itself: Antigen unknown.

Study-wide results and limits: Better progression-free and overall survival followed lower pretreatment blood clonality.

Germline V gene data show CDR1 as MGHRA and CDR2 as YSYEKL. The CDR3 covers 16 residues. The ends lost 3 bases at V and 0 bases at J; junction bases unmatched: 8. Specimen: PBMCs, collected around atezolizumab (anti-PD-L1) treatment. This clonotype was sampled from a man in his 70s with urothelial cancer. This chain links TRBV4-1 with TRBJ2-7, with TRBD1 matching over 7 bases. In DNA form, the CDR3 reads TGCGCCAGCAGCCAGGACCGGGACAGTTACTCCTACGAGCAGTACTTC. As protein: CASSQDRDSYSYEQYF.